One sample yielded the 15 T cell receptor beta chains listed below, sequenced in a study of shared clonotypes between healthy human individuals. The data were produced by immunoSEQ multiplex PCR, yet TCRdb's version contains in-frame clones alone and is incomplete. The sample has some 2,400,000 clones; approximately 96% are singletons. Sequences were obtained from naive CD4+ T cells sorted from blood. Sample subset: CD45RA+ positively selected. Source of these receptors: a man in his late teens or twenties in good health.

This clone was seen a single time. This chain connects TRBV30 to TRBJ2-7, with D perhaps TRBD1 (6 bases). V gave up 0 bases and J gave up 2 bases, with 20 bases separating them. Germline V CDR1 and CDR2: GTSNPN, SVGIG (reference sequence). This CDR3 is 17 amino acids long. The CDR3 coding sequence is TGTGCCTGGAGTGTACGTAGGTGGGACACGGAAGCCTACGAGCAGTACTTC. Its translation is CAWSVRRWDTEAYEQYF. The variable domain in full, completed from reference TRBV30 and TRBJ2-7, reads SQTIHQWPATLVQPVGSPLSLECTVEGTSNPNLYWYRQAAGRGLQLLFYSVGIGQISSEVPQNLSASRPQDRQFILSSKKLLLSDSGFYLCAWSVRRWDTEAYEQYFGPGTRLTVT.

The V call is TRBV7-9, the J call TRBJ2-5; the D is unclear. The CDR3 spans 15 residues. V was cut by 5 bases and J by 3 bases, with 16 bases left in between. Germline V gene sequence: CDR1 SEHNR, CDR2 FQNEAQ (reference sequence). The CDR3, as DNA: TGTGCCAGCAGCCCTTATAGGGCCGCCGAAGAGACCCAGTACTTC. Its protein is CASSPYRAAEETQYF.

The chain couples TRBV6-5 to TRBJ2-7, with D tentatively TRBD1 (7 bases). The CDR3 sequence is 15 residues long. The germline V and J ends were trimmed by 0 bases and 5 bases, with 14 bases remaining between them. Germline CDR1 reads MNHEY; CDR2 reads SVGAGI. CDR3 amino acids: CASSYSRGGGDEQYF. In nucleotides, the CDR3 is TGTGCCAGCAGTTACTCGAGAGGGGGCGGGGACGAGCAGTACTTC.

The CDR3 DNA reads TGTGCCAGCAGTCGTTGGACTAGCGGGACGCTCGAGCAGTACTTC. Translating it yields CASSRWTSGTLEQYF. The chain recombines TRBV6-5 with TRBJ2-7, with 12 bases fitting TRBD2. This CDR3 is built from 15 residues. The J segment lost 6 bases and the V segment lost 5 bases, leaving 8 bases of the junction unmatched. Germline V lookup: CDR1 MNHEY, CDR2 SVGAGI.

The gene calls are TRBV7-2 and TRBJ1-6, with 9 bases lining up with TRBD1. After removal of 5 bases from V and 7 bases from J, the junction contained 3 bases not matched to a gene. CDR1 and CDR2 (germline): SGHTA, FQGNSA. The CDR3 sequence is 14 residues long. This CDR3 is CASSQTGGNSPLHF. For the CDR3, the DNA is TGTGCCAGCAGCCAGACAGGGGGAAATTCACCCCTCCACTTT.

CDR3 in DNA: TGTGCCAGCAGCTTAGGTCAAAAGGTCACGAAGGGCTACGAGCAGTACTTC. Translating gives CASSLGQKVTKGYEQYF. The V gene is TRBV13, the J gene TRBJ2-7; D not certain. CDR1 is PRHDT, CDR2 FYEKMQ, per germline (reference sequence). The CDR3 is 17 amino acids. V was clipped by 0 bases and J by 3 bases, with 18 bases between them.

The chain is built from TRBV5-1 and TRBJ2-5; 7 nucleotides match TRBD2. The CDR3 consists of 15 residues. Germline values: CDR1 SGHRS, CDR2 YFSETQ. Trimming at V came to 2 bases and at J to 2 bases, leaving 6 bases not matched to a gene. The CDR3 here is CASSFASGGQETQYF. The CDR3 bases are TGCGCCAGCAGCTTTGCCTCGGGGGGACAAGAGACCCAGTACTTC.

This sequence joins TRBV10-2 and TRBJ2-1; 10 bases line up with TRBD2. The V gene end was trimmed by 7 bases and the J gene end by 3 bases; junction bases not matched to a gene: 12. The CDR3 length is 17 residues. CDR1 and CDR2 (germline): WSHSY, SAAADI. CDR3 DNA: TGCGCCAGCACCGGAGAGGCTAGCGGGGGCCACTACAATGAGCAGTTCTTC. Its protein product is CASTGEASGGHYNEQFF.

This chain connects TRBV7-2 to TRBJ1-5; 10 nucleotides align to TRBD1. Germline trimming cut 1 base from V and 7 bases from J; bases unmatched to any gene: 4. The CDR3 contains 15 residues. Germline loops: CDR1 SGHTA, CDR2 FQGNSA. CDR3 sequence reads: CASSLDGTGVQPQHF. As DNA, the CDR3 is TGTGCCAGCAGCTTAGACGGGACAGGGGTCCAGCCCCAGCATTTT.

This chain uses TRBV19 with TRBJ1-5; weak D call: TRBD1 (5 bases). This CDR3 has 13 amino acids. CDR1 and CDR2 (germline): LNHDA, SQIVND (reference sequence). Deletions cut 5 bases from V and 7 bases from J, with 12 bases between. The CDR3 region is CASSGQGWQPQHF. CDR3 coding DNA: TGTGCCAGTAGTGGGCAGGGCTGGCAGCCCCAGCATTTT.

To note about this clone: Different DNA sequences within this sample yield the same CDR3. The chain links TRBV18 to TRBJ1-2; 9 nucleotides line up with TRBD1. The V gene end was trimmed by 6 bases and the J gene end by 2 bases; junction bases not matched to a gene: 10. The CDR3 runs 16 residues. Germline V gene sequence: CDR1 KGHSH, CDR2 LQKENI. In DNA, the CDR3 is TGTGCCAGCTCCCCGGGACAGGGTAACGGGAACTATGGCTACACCTTC. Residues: CASSPGQGNGNYGYTF. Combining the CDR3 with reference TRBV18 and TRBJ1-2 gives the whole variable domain NAGVMQNPRHLVRRRGQEARLRCSPMKGHSHVYWYRQLPEEGLKFMVYLQKENIIDESGMPKERFSAEFPKEGPSILRIQQVVRGDSAAYFCASSPGQGNGNYGYTFGSGTRLTVV.

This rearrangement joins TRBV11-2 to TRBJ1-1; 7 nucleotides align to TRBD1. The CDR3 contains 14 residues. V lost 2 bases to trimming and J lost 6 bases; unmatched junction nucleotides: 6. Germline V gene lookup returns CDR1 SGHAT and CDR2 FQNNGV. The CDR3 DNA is TGTGCCAGCAGCTTAAGACAGGGAGGCCCTGAAGCTTTCTTT. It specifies CASSLRQGGPEAFF.

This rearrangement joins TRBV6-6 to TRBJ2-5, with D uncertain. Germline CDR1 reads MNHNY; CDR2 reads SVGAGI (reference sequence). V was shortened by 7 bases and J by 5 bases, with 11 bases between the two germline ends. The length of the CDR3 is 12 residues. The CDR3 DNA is TGTGCCAGCACTGGTGAACGGGAGACCCAGTACTTC. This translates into CASTGERETQYF.

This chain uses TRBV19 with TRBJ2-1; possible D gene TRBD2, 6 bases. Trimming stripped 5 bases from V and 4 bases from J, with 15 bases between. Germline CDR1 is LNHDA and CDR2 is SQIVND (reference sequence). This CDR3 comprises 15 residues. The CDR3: CASSPWGESYNEQFF. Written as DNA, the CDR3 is TGTGCCAGTAGTCCCTGGGGGGAAAGTTACAATGAGCAGTTCTTC.

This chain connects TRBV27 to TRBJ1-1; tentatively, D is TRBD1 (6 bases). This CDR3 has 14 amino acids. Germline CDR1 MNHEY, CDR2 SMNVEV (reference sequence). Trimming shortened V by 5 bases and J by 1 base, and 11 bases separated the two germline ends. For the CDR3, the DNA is TGTGCCAGCAGTCCCGCGACAGGGAACACTGAAGCTTTCTTT. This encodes CASSPATGNTEAFF.